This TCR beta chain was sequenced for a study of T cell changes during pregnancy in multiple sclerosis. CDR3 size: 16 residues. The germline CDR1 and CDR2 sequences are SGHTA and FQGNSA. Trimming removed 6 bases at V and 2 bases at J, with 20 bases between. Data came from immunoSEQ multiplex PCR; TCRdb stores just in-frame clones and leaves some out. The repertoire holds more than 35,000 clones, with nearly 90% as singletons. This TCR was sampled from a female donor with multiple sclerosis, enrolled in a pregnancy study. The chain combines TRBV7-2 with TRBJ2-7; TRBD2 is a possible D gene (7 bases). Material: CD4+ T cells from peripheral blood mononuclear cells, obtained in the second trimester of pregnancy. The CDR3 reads CASRRGAVGGPYEQYF. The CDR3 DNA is TGTGCCAGCAGACGGGGGGCGGTGGGAGGGCCCTACGAGCAGTACTTC.